The 14 T cell receptor beta chains listed next were all sequenced from one sample in a study of spatial heterogeneity in lung cancer (dated by TCRdb to the late 2010s). In the paper's terms, the time point label means: sample taken at primary tumor resection. Without any cell sorting, TCR sequencing was performed on whole RNA extracted either from tumor and nontumor lung tissue or from cryopreserved PBMC samples. Library preparation was by 5' RACE. Sequenced on a NextSeq 500. Starting from the raw public reads, TCRdb applied fastp trimming at Q25, assembled clones with MiXCR and retained in-frame beta chains. Every distinct CDR3 protein forms one entry, paired with its most common genes and DNA. This sample gives about 50,000 distinct CDR3 sequences in total; less than 8.5% of them show up just once. The ten largest clonotypes hold 10% to 15% of the sample. The sequenced sample was PBMCs, obtained at surgery. The receptors were sampled from a female donor with early-stage non-small cell lung cancer.

The V gene is TRBV7-9, the J gene TRBJ2-7, with D perhaps matching TRBD1 (6 bases). V lost 3 bases, J lost 3 bases, and 27 bases lay in between. The CDR3 loop spans 19 amino acids. Germline CDR1 reads SEHNR; CDR2 reads FQNEAQ (reference sequence). Written as DNA, the CDR3 is TGTGCCAGCAGCTTCCCAACAGGGTCGCTCGGATCAACGAACTACGAGCAGTACTTC. It translates to CASSFPTGSLGSTNYEQYF. The variable domain in full, with the rest retrieved from reference TRBV7-9 and TRBJ2-7, is DTGVSQNPRHKITKRGQNVTFRCDPISEHNRLYWYRQTLGQGPEFLTYFQNEAQLEKSRLLSDRFSAERPKGSFSTLEIQRTEQGDSAMYLCASSFPTGSLGSTNYEQYFGPGTRLTVT.

This clonotype occurred many times. The chain recombines TRBV18 with TRBJ2-7; D unclear. This CDR3 is 15 amino acids long. Germline CDR1 is KGHSH and CDR2 is LQKENI. Trimming stripped 3 bases from V and 0 bases from J, with 12 bases between. The CDR3 loop reads CASSPKQKSSYEQYF. The CDR3 nucleotides read TGTGCCAGCTCACCCAAGCAGAAAAGCTCCTACGAGCAGTACTTC.

The V gene is TRBV4-2, the J gene TRBJ2-5; 10 positions match TRBD1. This CDR3 has 17 residues. The V gene's germline CDR1 is LGHNA and CDR2 YNFKEQ. V gave up 4 bases and J gave up 3 bases; unmatched junction bases: 11. CDR3 in amino acids: CASSPKAGQGLEETQYF. The CDR3 region has the DNA TGTGCCAGCAGCCCAAAAGCGGGACAGGGGTTAGAAGAGACCCAGTACTTC.

The rearrangement joins TRBV28 to TRBJ2-5; 8 bases line up with TRBD2. Germline loops: CDR1 MDHEN, CDR2 SYDVKM. The length of the CDR3 is 14 residues. Trimming at V came to 4 bases and at J to 7 bases, leaving 8 bases not matched to a gene. The CDR3 nucleotides are TGTGCCAGCAGTTCGGGGGGGGGTTTGGTGACCCAGTACTTC. This sequence encodes CASSSGGGLVTQYF.

This clonotype appeared a few times. The V gene is TRBV2, the J gene TRBJ2-7, with a possible D match to TRBD1 (5 bases). Deletions cut 3 bases from V and 2 bases from J, with 11 bases between. The CDR3 is made up of 14 amino acids. CDR1 and CDR2 (germline): SNHLY, FYNNEI. The CDR3 DNA is TGTGCCAGCAGTGATCAAGGGGTCGCCTACGAGCAGTACTTC. Translating it yields CASSDQGVAYEQYF.

The chain uses TRBV21-1 and TRBJ1-1. TRBV21-1 is a pseudogene. The CDR3 runs 15 residues. The CDR3: CASSKQSQVNTEAFF. As DNA, the CDR3 is TGTGCCAGCAGCAAACAAAGTCAGGTGAACACTGAAGCTTTCTTT.

This clonotype came up many times. V usage is TRBV19 and J usage is TRBJ1-1; 10 bases map to TRBD1. Germline CDR1 LNHDA, CDR2 SQIVND (reference sequence). V lost 7 bases, J lost 3 bases, and 5 bases stayed unmatched. The CDR3 loop spans 14 amino acids. CDR3 protein: CASNSGTGDTEAFF. Written as DNA, the CDR3 is TGTGCCAGTAACTCCGGGACAGGGGACACTGAAGCTTTCTTT. Drawing the rest from reference TRBV19 and TRBJ1-1, the complete variable domain is DGGITQSPKYLFRKEGQNVTLSCEQNLNHDAMYWYRQDPGQGLRLIYYSQIVNDFQKGDIAEGYSVSREKKESFPLTVTSAQKNPTAFYLCASNSGTGDTEAFFGQGTRLTVV.

Written as DNA, the CDR3 is TGCAGTGCTCCGAATAGCGGGGAAGTCACCGGGGAGCTGTTTTTT. This translates into CSAPNSGEVTGELFF. V and J are TRBV20-1 and TRBJ2-2; TRBD2 agrees at 8 bases. Germline V lookup: CDR1 DFQATT, CDR2 SNEGSKA (reference sequence). With V trimmed by 5 bases and J by 4 bases, 9 bases remained unmatched. The CDR3 spans 15 residues.

For this clonotype: Mismatch with germline at one junction end may stem from a read error. The rearrangement links TRBV7-9 to TRBJ2-3; D is uncertain. CDR1 is SEHNR, CDR2 FQNEAQ, per germline (reference sequence). The CDR3 length is 13 residues. The CDR3 spells CASKYQNPDTQYF. For the CDR3, the DNA is TGTGCGAGCAAGTATCAAAACCCAGATACGCAGTATTTT.

This clonotype appeared a few times. The DNA for the CDR3 is TGCAGCGGGAGGCTCTCTGGAAACACCATATATTTT. Amino acids: CSGRLSGNTIYF. The V gene is TRBV29-1, the J gene TRBJ1-3; D remains unclear. Germline CDR1 and CDR2: SQVTM and ANQGSEA. CDR3 length equals 12 residues. Trimming took 7 bases from V and 0 from J, leaving 7 bases between them.

The rearrangement links TRBV6-5 to TRBJ2-3; 10 bases line up with TRBD2. The CDR3 extends over 15 amino acids. Losses at the gene ends were 6 bases for V and 7 bases for J; bases not matched to a gene: 10. CDR1 and CDR2 (germline): MNHEY, SVGAGI. CDR3 protein: CASSTLAGFSNTQYF. The CDR3 bases are TGTGCCAGCAGCACACTAGCGGGGTTTTCGAATACGCAGTATTTT.

This clonotype was counted between two and nine times. V is TRBV6-5 and J is TRBJ2-5; a possible D gene is TRBD2 (6 bases). The CDR3 has 14 amino acids. CDR1 is MNHEY, CDR2 SVGAGI, per germline. The V gene lost 5 bases and the J gene lost 2 bases, with 12 bases spanning the gap. Written as DNA, the CDR3 is TGTGCCAGCAGTGGGAAGGGGAGGCAAGAGACCCAGTACTTC. It yields the protein CASSGKGRQETQYF.

This clonotype was detected only a few times. The V and J genes are TRBV19 and TRBJ2-2; maybe TRBD2 (6 bases). The ends were cut back, 0 bases at V and 5 bases at J, with 13 bases in the middle. Looked up from germline, CDR1 is LNHDA and CDR2 is SQIVND (reference sequence). The CDR3 runs 16 residues. This chain's CDR3 is CASSIDGGRETGELFF. In DNA form, the CDR3 reads TGTGCCAGTAGTATAGATGGGGGGAGAGAGACCGGGGAGCTGTTTTTT.

This clonotype qualifies as medium-sized. This sequence joins TRBV28 and TRBJ1-6; D not certain. Germline V gene data show CDR1 as MDHEN and CDR2 as SYDVKM. The CDR3 spans 14 residues. The germline V and J ends were trimmed by 5 bases and 10 bases, with 15 bases remaining between them. CDR3 DNA sequence: TGTGCCAGCAGTCTATTGAACAGTGGATCACCCCTCCACTTT. Translating it yields CASSLLNSGSPLHF.